This TCR beta chain is from a study of blood T cell repertoires in COVID-19. This CDR3 has 15 amino acids. The V segment lost 4 bases and the J segment 4 bases; nucleotides outside the gene matches: 9. Germline V gene sequence: CDR1 MNHEY, CDR2 SVGAGI. This table comes from immunoSEQ multiplex PCR, and its TCRdb copy is limited to in-frame clones, with some not included. The sample holds roughly 700,000 clones, around 89% seen once. The gene calls are TRBV6-5 and TRBJ1-1; 7 bases map to TRBD1. The sample taken for sequencing was peripheral blood. This clonotype originated in a woman aged 18-29 years with acute or convalescent COVID-19. CDR3 amino acids: CASSSGGKLSTEAFF. CDR3 nucleotides: TGTGCCAGCAGTTCAGGGGGAAAGTTGAGCACTGAAGCTTTCTTT.